This section outlines one T cell receptor beta chain sequence together with its context. The target antigen is unknown. Sequenced by immunoSEQ multiplex PCR; TCRdb stores in-frame clones only, minus some. Among around 1.1 million clones listed, 60% to 80% were seen once. This entry is derived from a study of shared clonotypes between healthy human individuals. At the level of the study: Donor composition was a couple of women and three men, aged 18 to 49. Each donor's CD8 memory used one plate, CD8 naive two, each CD4 subset three.

A CD45RA-negative memory subset and a CD45RA+ naive subset were separated from the CD4+ cells. This CDR3 region has 15 residues. V lost 3 bases to trimming and J lost 0 bases; unmatched junction nucleotides: 5. CDR1 is SGDLS, CDR2 YYNGEE, per germline. Regarding the study as a whole: Rarefaction demonstrated incomplete sorted-subset sequencing despite large depth.

Sequenced material: memory CD4+ T cells from PBMCs. Subset in this sample: CD45RA-negative fraction. The chain has TRBV9 and TRBJ2-7, with 8 nucleotides matching TRBD1. This sequence was found in a man aged 18 to 30 in good health. Some clones in this sample may be carry-over from other donors' samples. DNA of the CDR3: TGTGCCAGCAGCGAGGCCGGGACAGGCTCCTACGAGCAGTACTTC. Translating it yields CASSEAGTGSYEQYF.